These 5 T cell receptor beta chains were all obtained from the same sample, sequenced in a study of control samples from healthy donors and cancer patients. TCRdb's table, derived via immunoSEQ multiplex PCR, lists solely in-frame clones and lacks some. In the table there are roughly 99,000 clones, around 82% of which are singletons. The sample taken for sequencing was blood. These receptors were obtained from a man in his 60s in good health.

V usage is TRBV19 and J usage is TRBJ2-3, with D perhaps TRBD1 or TRBD2 (6 bases each). This CDR3 has 14 amino acids. The V end lost 3 bases, the J end lost 6 bases, and 13 bases lay between the germline ends. The germline V gene encodes CDR1 LNHDA and CDR2 SQIVND (reference sequence). This CDR3 reads CASSIRGPGDTQYF. Written as DNA, the CDR3 is TGTGCCAGTAGTATCCGGGGGCCAGGGGATACGCAGTATTTT.

Details on this clone: A read error may account for a junction end that differs from germline. The chain employs TRBV4-1 and TRBJ2-5; TRBD2 aligns across 7 bases. The CDR3 extends over 14 amino acids. CDR1 and CDR2 from the germline V gene are MGHRA and YSYEKL. CDR3 residues: CASSQPRLAPKLDF. CDR3 nucleotide sequence: TGCGCCAGCAGCCAACCCCGACTAGCTCCCAAGTTGGACTTC.

The gene calls are TRBV5-6 and TRBJ2-7; D is perhaps TRBD1 or TRBD2 (5 bases each). This CDR3 is 14 amino acids long. Trimming shortened V by 4 bases and J by 2 bases, and 13 bases separated the two germline ends. Germline CDR1 reads SGHDT; CDR2 reads YYEEEE. The CDR3 loop reads CASSPGTDAYEQYF. The CDR3 nucleotides read TGTGCCAGCAGCCCCGGGACGGATGCCTACGAGCAGTACTTC.

This clone was observed a handful of times. The chain employs TRBV7-2 and TRBJ2-3, with unresolved D. Trimming took 4 bases from V and 0 from J, leaving 5 bases between them. CDR3 length: 13 amino acids. Germline loops: CDR1 SGHTA, CDR2 FQGNSA. The chain's CDR3 is CASSSYSTDTQYF. CDR3 in DNA: TGTGCCAGCAGCTCGTATAGCACAGATACGCAGTATTTT.

The chain combines TRBV25-1 with TRBJ2-1; 10 bases are a match to TRBD2. Germline values: CDR1 MGHDK, CDR2 SYGVNS. V was clipped by 5 bases and J by 2 bases; unmatched bases: 3. The CDR3 length is 15 residues. The CDR3 here is CASSPSGGAYNEQFF. In DNA, the CDR3 is TGTGCCAGCAGTCCAAGCGGGGGGGCCTACAATGAGCAGTTCTTC. The whole variable domain, filled in from reference TRBV25-1 and TRBJ2-1, reads EADIYQTPRYLVIGTGKKITLECSQTMGHDKMYWYQQDPGMELHLIHYSYGVNSTEKGDLSSESTVSRIRTEHFPLTLESARPSHTSQYLCASSPSGGAYNEQFFGPGTRLTVL.